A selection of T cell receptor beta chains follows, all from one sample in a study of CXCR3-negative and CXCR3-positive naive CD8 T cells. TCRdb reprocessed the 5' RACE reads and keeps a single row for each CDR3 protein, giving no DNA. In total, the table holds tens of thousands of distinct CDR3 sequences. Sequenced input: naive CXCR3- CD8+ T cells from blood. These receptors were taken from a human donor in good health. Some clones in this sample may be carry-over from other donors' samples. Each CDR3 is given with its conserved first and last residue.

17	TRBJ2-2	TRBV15	CATSGATGVGVTGELFF
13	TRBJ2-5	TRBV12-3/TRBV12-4	CASSLVVQETQYF
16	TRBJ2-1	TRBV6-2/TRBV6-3	CASILPGGQGSGEQFF
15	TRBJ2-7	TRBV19	CASSASPSGGYEQYF
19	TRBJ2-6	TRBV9	CASRDNPGVPSSGANVLTF
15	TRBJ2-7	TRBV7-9	CASTSFAVPSYEQYF
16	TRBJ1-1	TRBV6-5	CASSDDRALTLMEAFF
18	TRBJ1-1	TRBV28	CASSSTGALGVWNTEAFF
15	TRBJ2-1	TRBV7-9	CASSLDDYPHNEQFF
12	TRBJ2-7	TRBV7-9	CASSGTNREQYF
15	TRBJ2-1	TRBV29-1	CSVVWQDSTYNEQFF
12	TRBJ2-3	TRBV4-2	CASSSYPDTQYF
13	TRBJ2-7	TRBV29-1	CSVEQGEAYEQYF
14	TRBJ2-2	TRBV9	CASSVATSPGELFF
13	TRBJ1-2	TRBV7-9	CASSLGGLQGYTF
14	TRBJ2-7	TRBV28	CASSPKTRHYEQYF
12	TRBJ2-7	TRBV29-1	CSVEGQAGEQYF
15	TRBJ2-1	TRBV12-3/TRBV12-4	CASSDIYGSSNEQFF
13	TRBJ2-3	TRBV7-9	CASSPVPEDTQYF
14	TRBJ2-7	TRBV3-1	CASSQIRGSYEQYF
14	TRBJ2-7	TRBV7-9	CASSLVEGRYEQYF
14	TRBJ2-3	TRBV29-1	CSVEWSAHTDTQYF
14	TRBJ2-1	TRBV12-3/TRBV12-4	CASSLEGVYNEQFF
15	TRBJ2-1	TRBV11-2	CASSFPGQLRNEQFF
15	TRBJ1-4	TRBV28	CASSFDRVANEKLFF
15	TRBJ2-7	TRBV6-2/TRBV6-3	CASSPPWRDSYEQYF
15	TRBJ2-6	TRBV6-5	CASSYFGSGANVLTF
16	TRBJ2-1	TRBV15	CATSREVVGVWNEQFF
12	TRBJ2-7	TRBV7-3	CASSDPPYEQYF
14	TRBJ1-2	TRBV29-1	CSVEDRGRNYGYTF
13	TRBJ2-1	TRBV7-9	CASSSSVPGEQFF
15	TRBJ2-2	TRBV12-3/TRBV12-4	CASSPDRVVTGELFF
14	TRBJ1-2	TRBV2	CASTYSQGDYGYTF
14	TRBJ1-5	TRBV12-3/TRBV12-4	CASRSQGLNQPQHF
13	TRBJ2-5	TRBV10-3	CAIASIGQETQYF
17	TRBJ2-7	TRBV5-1	CASSLALARTIVYEQYF
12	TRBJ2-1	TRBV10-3	CAISESSNEQFF
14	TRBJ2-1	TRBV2	CASSEGFLYNEQFF
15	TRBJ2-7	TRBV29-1	CSVAPGLEVSYEQYF
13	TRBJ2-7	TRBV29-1	CSVVGRGSYEQYF
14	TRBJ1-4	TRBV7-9	CASSRDTNNEKLFF
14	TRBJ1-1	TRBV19	CASSSLRWDTEAFF
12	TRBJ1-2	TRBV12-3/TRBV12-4	CASSPSHYGYTF
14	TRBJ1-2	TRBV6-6	CASSQLGQPYGYTF
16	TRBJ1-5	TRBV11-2	CASSLDLTGVGQPQHF
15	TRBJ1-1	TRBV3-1	CASSQDGGFGTEAFF
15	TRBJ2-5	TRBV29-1	CSVEGTSGGQETQYF
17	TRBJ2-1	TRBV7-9	CASSTSRGRLAYNEQFF
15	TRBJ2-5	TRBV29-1	CSVGLAGRTLETQYF
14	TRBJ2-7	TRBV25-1	CASRRDRDPYEQYF
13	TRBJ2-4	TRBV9	CASSPTGRNIQYF
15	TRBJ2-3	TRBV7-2	CASSPGTASTDTQYF
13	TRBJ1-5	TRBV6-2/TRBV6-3	CASSSGFNQPQHF
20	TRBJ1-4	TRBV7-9	CASSPPESDAEKPTNEKLFF
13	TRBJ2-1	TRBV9	CASRPPGGNEQFF
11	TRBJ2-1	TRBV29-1	CSTTSNNEQFF
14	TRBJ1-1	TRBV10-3	CAISPGGANTEAFF
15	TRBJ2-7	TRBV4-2	CASSQDPTGSYEQYF
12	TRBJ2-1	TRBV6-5	CASSYTGGEQFF
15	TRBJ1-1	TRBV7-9	CASSLGPGQNTEAFF